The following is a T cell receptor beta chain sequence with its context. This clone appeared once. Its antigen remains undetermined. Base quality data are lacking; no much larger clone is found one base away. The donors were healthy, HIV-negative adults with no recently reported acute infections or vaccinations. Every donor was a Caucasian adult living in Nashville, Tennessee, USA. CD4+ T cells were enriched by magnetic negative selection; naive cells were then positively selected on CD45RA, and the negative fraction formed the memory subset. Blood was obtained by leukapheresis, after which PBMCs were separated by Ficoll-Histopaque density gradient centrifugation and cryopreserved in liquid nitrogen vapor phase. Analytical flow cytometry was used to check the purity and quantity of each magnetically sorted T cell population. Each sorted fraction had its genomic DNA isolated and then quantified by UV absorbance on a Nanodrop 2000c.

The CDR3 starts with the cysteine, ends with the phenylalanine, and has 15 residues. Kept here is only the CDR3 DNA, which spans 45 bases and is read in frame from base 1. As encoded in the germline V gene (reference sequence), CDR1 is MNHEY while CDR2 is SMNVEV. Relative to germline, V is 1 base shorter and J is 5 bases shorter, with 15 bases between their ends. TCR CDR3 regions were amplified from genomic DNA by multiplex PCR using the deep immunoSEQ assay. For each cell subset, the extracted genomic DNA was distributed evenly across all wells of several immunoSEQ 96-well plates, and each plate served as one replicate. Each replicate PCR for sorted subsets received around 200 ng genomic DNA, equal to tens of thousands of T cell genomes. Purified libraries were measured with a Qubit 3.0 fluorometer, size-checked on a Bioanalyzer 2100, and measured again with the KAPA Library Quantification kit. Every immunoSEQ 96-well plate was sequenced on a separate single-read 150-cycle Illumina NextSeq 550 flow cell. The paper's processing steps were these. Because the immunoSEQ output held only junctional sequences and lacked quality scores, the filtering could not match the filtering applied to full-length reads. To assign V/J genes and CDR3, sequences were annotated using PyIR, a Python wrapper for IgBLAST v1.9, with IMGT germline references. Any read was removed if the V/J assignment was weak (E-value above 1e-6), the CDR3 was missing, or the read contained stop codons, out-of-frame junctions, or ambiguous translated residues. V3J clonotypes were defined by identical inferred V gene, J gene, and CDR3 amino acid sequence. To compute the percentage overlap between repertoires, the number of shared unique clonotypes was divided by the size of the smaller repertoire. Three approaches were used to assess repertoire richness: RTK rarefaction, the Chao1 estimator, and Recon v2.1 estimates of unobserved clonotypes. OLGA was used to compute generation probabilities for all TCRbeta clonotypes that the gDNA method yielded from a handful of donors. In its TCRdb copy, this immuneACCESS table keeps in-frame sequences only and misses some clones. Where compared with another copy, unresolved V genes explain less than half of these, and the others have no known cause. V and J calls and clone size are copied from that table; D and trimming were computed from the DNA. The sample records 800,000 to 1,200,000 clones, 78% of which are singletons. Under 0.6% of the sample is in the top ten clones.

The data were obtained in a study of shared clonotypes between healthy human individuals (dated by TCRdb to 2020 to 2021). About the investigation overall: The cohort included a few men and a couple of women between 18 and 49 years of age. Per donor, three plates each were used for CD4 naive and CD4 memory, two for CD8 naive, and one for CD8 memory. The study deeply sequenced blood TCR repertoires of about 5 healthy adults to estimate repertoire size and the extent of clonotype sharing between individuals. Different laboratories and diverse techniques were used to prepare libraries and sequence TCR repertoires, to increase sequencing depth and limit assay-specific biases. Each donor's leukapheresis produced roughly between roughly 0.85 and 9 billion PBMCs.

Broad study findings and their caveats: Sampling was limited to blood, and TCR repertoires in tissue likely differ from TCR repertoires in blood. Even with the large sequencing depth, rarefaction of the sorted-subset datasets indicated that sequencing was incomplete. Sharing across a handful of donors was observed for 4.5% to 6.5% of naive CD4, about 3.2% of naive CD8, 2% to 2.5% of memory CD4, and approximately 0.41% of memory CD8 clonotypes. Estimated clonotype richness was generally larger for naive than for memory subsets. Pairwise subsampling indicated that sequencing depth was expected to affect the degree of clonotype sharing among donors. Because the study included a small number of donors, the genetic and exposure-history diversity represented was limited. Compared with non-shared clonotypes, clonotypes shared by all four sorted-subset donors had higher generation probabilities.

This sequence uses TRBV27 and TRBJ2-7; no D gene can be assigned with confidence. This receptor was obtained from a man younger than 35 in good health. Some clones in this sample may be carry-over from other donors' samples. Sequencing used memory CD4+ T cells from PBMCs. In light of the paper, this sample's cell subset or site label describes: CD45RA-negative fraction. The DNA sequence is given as TGTGCCAGCAGTTTATTTGGGATTGGGGTCCACGAGCAGTACTTC. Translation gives CASSLFGIGVHEQYF.